The 24 T cell receptor beta chains given below trace back to one sample, sequenced in a study of blood T cell repertoires in COVID-19 (dated by TCRdb to about 2020). Libraries came from the immunoSEQ multiplex PCR assay. The source is immuneACCESS, and TCRdb retained only in-frame sequences with V and J called. Part of the clones is not carried over; for the studies checked, unresolved V genes explain less than half of this, and the remainder is unexplained. Recorded for this sample are approximately 340,000 clones; around four fifths of them occurred a single time. Approximately 3.1% of the sample belongs to the ten largest clones. The sequenced sample consisted of peripheral blood. Receptors originate from a man aged 25-45 years with active or convalescent COVID-19.

The V call is TRBV11-2, the J call TRBJ2-7, with TRBD2 identical over 7 bases. This CDR3 is 15 amino acids long. The junction had 6 bases not matched to a gene; V was cut back by 2 bases and J by 2 bases. The germline gives CDR1 SGHAT, CDR2 FQNNGV. The CDR3 loop is CASSLTSDPAYEQYF. CDR3 nucleotide sequence: TGTGCCAGCAGCTTAACTAGCGACCCCGCCTACGAGCAGTACTTC. The entire variable domain, with the rest obtained from reference TRBV11-2 and TRBJ2-7, is as follows: EAGVAQSPRYKIIEKRQSVAFWCNPISGHATLYWYQQILGQGPKLLIQFQNNGVVDDSQLPKDRFSAERLKGVDSTLKIQPAKLEDSAVYLCASSLTSDPAYEQYFGPGTRLTVT.

The rearrangement uses TRBV6-2 or TRBV6-3 and TRBJ1-2; no clear D. The CDR3 contains 12 residues. Trimming removed 6 bases at V and 5 bases at J, with 10 bases between. In germline, CDR1 is MNHEY, CDR2 SVGEGT. CDR3 residues: CASSLAPYGYTF. The CDR3 coding sequence is TGTGCCAGCAGCTTGGCCCCTTATGGCTACACCTTC.

V usage is TRBV5-1 and J usage is TRBJ2-3, with 7 bases fitting TRBD1. V dropped 4 bases and J dropped 1; count of bases not matched to a gene: 9. This CDR3 is built from 16 residues. Germline V gene data show CDR1 as SGHRS and CDR2 as YFSETQ. CDR3 protein: CASSPGGQAGTDTQYF. The CDR3 nucleotides are TGCGCCAGCAGCCCAGGAGGACAGGCGGGCACAGATACGCAGTATTTT. Drawing the rest from reference TRBV5-1 and TRBJ2-3, the complete variable domain is KAGVTQTPRYLIKTRGQQVTLSCSPISGHRSVSWYQQTPGQGLQFLFEYFSETQRNKGNFPGRFSGRQFSNSRSEMNVSTLELGDSALYLCASSPGGQAGTDTQYFGPGTRLTVL.

The chain uses TRBV19 and TRBJ1-2; 7 nucleotides line up with TRBD1. Per the germline V gene, CDR1 is LNHDA and CDR2 is SQIVND (reference sequence). CDR3 length: 15 amino acids. The junction had 8 bases not matched to a gene; V was cut back by 4 bases and J by 3 bases. The CDR3 sequence: CASSRGTAHDYGYTF. The CDR3 region has the DNA TGTGCCAGTAGTAGAGGGACAGCCCATGACTATGGCTACACCTTC.

The rearrangement uses TRBV12-3 or TRBV12-4 and TRBJ2-7; D is unclear. Between the trimmed V and J ends, which lost 6 bases and 7 bases, there was a span of 10 bases. This CDR3 has 11 amino acids. CDR3 in DNA: TGTGCCAGCAGCCCTTCGGGTGAGCAGTACTTC. It translates to CASSPSGEQYF.

This clone was seen a single time. The chain combines TRBV14 with TRBJ2-7; 13 positions match TRBD2. The CDR3 runs to 15 residues. CDR1 SGHDN and CDR2 FVKESK come from the germline V gene. With 4 bases clipped from V and 5 bases from J, the junction kept 5 bases outside the gene matches. The CDR3 DNA reads TGTGCCAGCAGCCGGGCGGGACTAGCGGGGAACGAGCAGTACTTC. As protein: CASSRAGLAGNEQYF. Variable domain in full (rest from reference TRBV14 and TRBJ2-7): EAGVTQFPSHSVIEKGQTVTLRCDPISGHDNLYWYRRVMGKEIKFLLHFVKESKQDESGMPNNRFLAERTGGTYSTLKVQPAELEDSGVYFCASSRAGLAGNEQYFGPGTRLTVT.

Here the CDR3 DNA reads TGTGCCAGCAGCCAAGATGGGACTAGCGGGAGGGCCAGAGAGACCCAGTACTTC. Residues: CASSQDGTSGRARETQYF. The J gene is TRBJ2-5, the V gene TRBV4-2, with 16 positions matching TRBD2. The CDR3 extends over 18 amino acids. Germline V CDR1 and CDR2: LGHNA, YNFKEQ. V dropped 0 bases and J dropped 4; count of bases not matched to a gene: 5.

This clone was recorded only once. Other DNA sequences of this sample code for an identical CDR3. V is TRBV18 and J is TRBJ1-1; TRBD1 is a possible D gene (6 bases). From germline, CDR1 is KGHSH and CDR2 LQKENI. This CDR3 spans 13 amino acids. V lost 4 bases to trimming and J lost 2 bases, with 8 bases between them. The CDR3 loop reads CASSQQGNTEAFF. The CDR3 DNA reads TGTGCCAGCTCACAACAGGGTAACACTGAAGCTTTCTTT.

The rearrangement uses TRBV27 and TRBJ2-7, with 8 bases lining up with TRBD2. The trim removed 6 bases at V and 7 bases at J, leaving 14 bases unmatched. Germline-derived CDR1 and CDR2 are MNHEY and SMNVEV (reference sequence). The CDR3 covers 15 residues. CDR3 sequence reads: CASSLSTSVAGEQYF. The CDR3 DNA reads as TGTGCCAGCAGCCTCTCGACTAGCGTCGCGGGGGAGCAGTACTTC.

The chain has TRBV2 and TRBJ2-3, with D unresolved. The CDR3 loop spans 14 amino acids. Germline CDR1 SNHLY, CDR2 FYNNEI. Trimming shortened V by 2 bases and J by 0 bases, and 6 bases separated the two germline ends. The CDR3 here is CASSESRSTDTQYF. Written as DNA, the CDR3 is TGTGCCAGCAGTGAAAGCAGGAGCACAGATACGCAGTATTTT. The full variable domain, completed using reference TRBV2 and TRBJ2-3, is EPEVTQTPSHQVTQMGQEVILRCVPISNHLYFYWYRQILGQKVEFLVSFYNNEISEKSEIFDDQFSVERPDGSNFTLKIRSTKLEDSAMYFCASSESRSTDTQYFGPGTRLTVL.

The chain links TRBV18 to TRBJ1-2, with D perhaps matching TRBD1 (5 bases). Germline CDR1 is KGHSH and CDR2 is LQKENI. Trimming took 0 bases from V and 8 from J, leaving 10 bases between them. The CDR3 consists of 13 residues. The DNA of the CDR3 is TGTGCCAGCTCACCACCAGCGGGGGACGGCTACACCTTC. It translates to CASSPPAGDGYTF.

The gene calls are TRBV4-3 and TRBJ1-3; D is possibly TRBD1 (6 bases). CDR3 size: 16 residues. Germline CDR1 reads LGHNA; CDR2 reads YSLEER. Trimming left V 4 bases short and J 0 bases short, with 13 bases between. The CDR3 sequence is CASSRLTGSSGNTIYF. The CDR3 DNA is TGCGCCAGCAGCCGTCTAACAGGGAGCTCTGGAAACACCATATATTTT.

This rearrangement joins TRBV30 to TRBJ2-7; 8 bases are a match to TRBD1. The CDR3 runs 16 residues. Germline CDR1 and CDR2: GTSNPN and SVGIG (reference sequence). J was trimmed by 5 bases and V by 5 bases; bases with no gene match: 17. The CDR3 DNA reads TGTGCCTGGGTGGGGTCTCCAGGGGGCGCCGTCCACGAGCAGTACTTC. It specifies CAWVGSPGGAVHEQYF.

This sequence joins TRBV28 and TRBJ1-4; 10 bases are shared with TRBD1. CDR1 and CDR2 (germline): MDHEN, SYDVKM. The CDR3 sequence is 16 residues long. J was trimmed by 8 bases and V by 5 bases; bases with no gene match: 11. DNA of the CDR3: TGTGCCAGCAGTGACCCCGGGGACAGGGGAGGCGAAAAACTGTTTTTT. It is translated as CASSDPGDRGGEKLFF.

This clone was picked up a small number of times. The V call is TRBV30, the J call TRBJ1-2, with D perhaps matching TRBD1 (5 bases). CDR1 and CDR2 from the germline V gene are GTSNPN and SVGIG (reference sequence). The CDR3 has 12 amino acids. V was pared by 1 base and J by 5 bases, with 8 bases between. The CDR3 nucleotides read TGTGCCTGGAGTGGTGGACAATATGGCTACACCTTC. It specifies CAWSGGQYGYTF.

V is TRBV30 and J is TRBJ1-5; tentative D call: TRBD1 (5 bases). With 0 bases removed from V and 3 bases from J, the gap between germline ends came to 9 bases. Germline V gene data show CDR1 as GTSNPN and CDR2 as SVGIG (reference sequence). This CDR3 comprises 14 residues. The CDR3 region is CAWSVGLNNQPQHF. For the CDR3, the DNA is TGTGCCTGGAGTGTGGGGCTGAACAATCAGCCCCAGCATTTT.

The chain combines TRBV14 with TRBJ2-2, with D unclear. In germline, CDR1 is SGHDN, CDR2 FVKESK. Trimming stripped 2 bases from V and 2 bases from J, with 6 bases between. The CDR3 consists of 14 residues. CDR3 DNA sequence: TGTGCCAGCAGCCAACTTAGCAACACCGGGGAGCTGTTTTTT. Its protein product is CASSQLSNTGELFF.

Here the CDR3 DNA reads TGTGCCAGCAGCTTAGCGGGACAGATCTTGGCTGAAGCTTTCTTT. This gives the protein CASSLAGQILAEAFF. V is TRBV11-3 and J is TRBJ1-1, with 7 bases identical to TRBD1. The germline CDR1 and CDR2 sequences are SGHNT and YENEEA. V lost 1 base and J lost 6; bases outside the gene matches: 8. This CDR3 comprises 15 residues.

The chain links TRBV5-1 to TRBJ2-5; D is undetermined. This CDR3 comprises 13 residues. V lost 0 bases and J 4 bases, leaving 7 bases between the germline ends. Germline V gene lookup returns CDR1 SGHRS and CDR2 YFSETQ. This CDR3 is CASSLDYRETQYF. CDR3 nucleotides: TGCGCCAGCAGCTTGGACTACCGAGAGACCCAGTACTTC.

The chain links TRBV4-1 to TRBJ1-2; the match to TRBD1 covers 7 bases. This CDR3 region has 13 residues. The germline gives CDR1 MGHRA, CDR2 YSYEKL. Trimming removed 4 bases from V and 3 bases from J; junction bases left unmatched: 2. The CDR3 DNA sequence: TGCGCCAGCAGCCTTGACAGGGACTATGGCTACACCTTC. This codes for CASSLDRDYGYTF.

The sample holds a few counts of this clone. J is TRBJ1-2 and V is TRBV6-6; 11 bases agree with TRBD1. Losses at the gene ends were 5 bases for V and 2 bases for J; bases not matched to a gene: 7. Per germline, CDR1 MNHNY and CDR2 SVGAGI (reference sequence). The CDR3 has 16 amino acids. The CDR3 region is CASSTGQGAQNYGYTF. The DNA of the CDR3 is TGTGCCAGCAGTACAGGACAGGGGGCGCAGAACTATGGCTACACCTTC.

The chain is built from TRBV5-1 and TRBJ2-1; 13 bases map to TRBD2. The CDR3 length is 15 residues. With 2 bases clipped from V and 7 bases from J, the junction kept 3 bases outside the gene matches. Germline V gives CDR1 SGHRS, CDR2 YFSETQ. CDR3 in DNA: TGCGCCAGCAGCTTCGGGACTAGCGGGGTTAATGAGCAGTTCTTC. Amino acid sequence: CASSFGTSGVNEQFF. Complete variable domain (other parts from reference TRBV5-1 and TRBJ2-1): KAGVTQTPRYLIKTRGQQVTLSCSPISGHRSVSWYQQTPGQGLQFLFEYFSETQRNKGNFPGRFSGRQFSNSRSEMNVSTLELGDSALYLCASSFGTSGVNEQFFGPGTRLTVL.

The V call is TRBV28, the J call TRBJ2-7, with 9 bases fitting TRBD2. Germline assignment: CDR1 MDHEN and CDR2 SYDVKM. The CDR3 extends over 13 amino acids. V shed 8 bases, J shed 6 bases, and the junction held 8 bases outside the gene matches. CDR3 protein: CASLEAGGSEQYF. CDR3 sequence (DNA): TGTGCCAGCCTAGAAGCGGGAGGCTCCGAGCAGTACTTC.

The CDR3 spells CASSQGLAGVDEQYF. CDR3 coding DNA: TGCGCCAGCAGCCAAGGACTAGCGGGAGTGGACGAGCAGTACTTC. The V gene is TRBV4-1, the J gene TRBJ2-7, with 12 bases that match TRBD2. The germline V gene encodes CDR1 MGHRA and CDR2 YSYEKL. CDR3 length equals 15 residues. Trimming cost V 1 base and J 5 bases; bases outside gene matches: 3.